The 29 T cell receptor beta chains in this list originate from one sample, sequenced in a study of T cells in Graves' hyperthyroidism and ophthalmopathy. The TCR beta CDR3 regions underwent amplification using RNA transcripts as the source. A set of HTBI primers served as the primers for a first-round RT-PCR of the TCR CDR3. TCRdb processed the multiplex PCR reads anew with MiXCR; each CDR3 protein has one entry. The data hold over 700,000 distinct CDR3 sequences, with 18% observed a single time. Source material: blood. The receptors shown here come from a woman aged 45-59 years with Graves' hyperthyroidism that later progressed to Graves' ophthalmopathy.

V and J are TRBV9 and TRBJ2-7; D assignment may be TRBD1 or TRBD2 (5 bases each). The CDR3 has 14 residues. Trimming left V 3 bases short and J 0 bases short, with 10 bases between. Germline CDR1 is SGDLS and CDR2 is YYNGEE. Written as DNA, the CDR3 is TGTGCCAGCAGCGCCGGGACGGACTCCTACGAGCAGTACTTC. Translation gives CASSAGTDSYEQYF.

The V gene is TRBV15, the J gene TRBJ2-1; D is uncertain. Trimming took 1 base from V and 4 from J, leaving 8 bases between them. Looked up from germline, CDR1 is LNHNV and CDR2 is YYDKDF (reference sequence). CDR3 length: 14 residues. The CDR3 DNA reads TGTGCCACCAGCAGAGGACGAGCTTACAATGAGCAGTTCTTC. Translating gives CATSRGRAYNEQFF.

The rearrangement uses TRBV24-1 and TRBJ2-3; no firm D call. The CDR3 has 17 amino acids. Germline CDR1 KGHDR, CDR2 SFDVKD. Trimming shortened V by 4 bases and J by 0 bases, and 16 bases separated the two germline ends. CDR3 nucleotide sequence: TGTGCCACCAGTGACGCTGACCGCCAACCTAGCACAGATACGCAGTATTTT. As protein: CATSDADRQPSTDTQYF.

Written as DNA, the CDR3 is TGTGCCAGCAGCTGGGACAGCAACGAGCAGTACTTC. The encoded protein is CASSWDSNEQYF. The chain recombines TRBV3-1 with TRBJ2-7, with 7 positions matching TRBD1. Germline values: CDR1 LGHDT, CDR2 YNNKEL (reference sequence). The CDR3 is 12 residues long. The trim removed 5 bases at V and 5 bases at J, leaving 3 bases unmatched.

This clonotype was detected many times. The chain recombines TRBV2 with TRBJ2-3, with a tentative D call TRBD1 (6 bases). The CDR3 spans 15 residues. V lost 5 bases and J lost 3, with 15 bases in between. Germline loops: CDR1 SNHLY, CDR2 FYNNEI. The CDR3 spells CASSQRNRETDTQYF. The CDR3 nucleotides read TGTGCCAGCAGTCAACGGAACAGGGAAACAGATACGCAGTATTTT.

The V and J genes are TRBV5-1 and TRBJ1-1; D possibly corresponds to TRBD1 (6 bases). CDR1 and CDR2 from the germline V gene are SGHRS and YFSETQ. CDR3 length: 13 amino acids. V dropped 7 bases and J dropped 6 bases, with 16 bases sitting between them. The CDR3 reads CASHITGMAEAFF. The CDR3 DNA is TGCGCCAGCCATATTACAGGGATGGCTGAAGCTTTCTTT.

Only a few counts were recorded for this clonotype. A junction end diverges from the germline sequence, so it may reflect a read error. The genes are TRBV11-2 and TRBJ1-5, with D tentatively TRBD1 (6 bases). Per the germline V gene, CDR1 is SGHAT and CDR2 is FQNNGV. This CDR3 spans 13 amino acids. CDR3 nucleotide sequence: TGTGCCAGCAGAAGAGGGGGTAGTCAGCCCCGGCATTTT. This codes for CASRRGGSQPRHF.

The sample holds many counts of this clonotype. V and J are TRBV11-2 and TRBJ2-7, with 12 bases that match TRBD1. V was pared by 1 base and J by 6 bases, with 10 bases of the junction left unmatched. The CDR3 totals 17 residues. In germline, CDR1 is SGHAT, CDR2 FQNNGV. The CDR3 DNA is TGTGCCAGCAGCTTAGTAGGGACAGGGGGCGGCACCACCGAGCAGTACTTC. It yields the protein CASSLVGTGGGTTEQYF. The whole variable domain, filled in from reference TRBV11-2 and TRBJ2-7, reads EAGVAQSPRYKIIEKRQSVAFWCNPISGHATLYWYQQILGQGPKLLIQFQNNGVVDDSQLPKDRFSAERLKGVDSTLKIQPAKLEDSAVYLCASSLVGTGGGTTEQYFGPGTRLTVT.

This chain connects TRBV5-1 to TRBJ2-7, with 8 bases aligning to TRBD2. V lost 4 bases to trimming and J lost 7 bases; unmatched junction nucleotides: 13. Germline V gene sequence: CDR1 SGHRS, CDR2 YFSETQ. The length of the CDR3 is 15 residues. CDR3: CASSPGGANTGEQYF. The DNA of the CDR3 is TGCGCCAGCAGCCCGGGAGGGGCGAACACCGGGGAGCAGTACTTC. Filled out from reference TRBV5-1 and TRBJ2-7, the complete variable domain reads KAGVTQTPRYLIKTRGQQVTLSCSPISGHRSVSWYQQTPGQGLQFLFEYFSETQRNKGNFPGRFSGRQFSNSRSEMNVSTLELGDSALYLCASSPGGANTGEQYFGPGTRLTVT.

Regarding this clonotype: A much larger clone is a single base away; this may be a read error. The V and J genes are TRBV6-2 or TRBV6-3 and TRBJ1-3; D not resolved. Per the germline V gene, CDR1 is MNHEY and CDR2 is SVGEGT. CDR3 length: 13 residues. This chain's CDR3 is CASVTDTGNTTYF. The CDR3 coding sequence is TGTGCCAGTGTGACTGATACTGGAAACACCACATATTTT.

The chain combines TRBV7-6 with TRBJ2-5, with D uncertain. Trimming took off 1 base at V and 5 bases at J, with 20 bases between the two ends. The germline V gene has CDR1 SGHVS and CDR2 FNYEAQ. This CDR3 has 17 amino acids. CDR3 residues: CASSLGPIPSPSETQYF. In DNA form, the CDR3 reads TGTGCCAGCAGCTTAGGACCCATACCAAGTCCCTCGGAGACCCAGTACTTC.

There are a few counts of this clonotype. This chain connects TRBV19 to TRBJ1-2, with TRBD1 matching over 8 bases. This CDR3 is 14 amino acids long. The germline CDR1 and CDR2 sequences are LNHDA and SQIVND (reference sequence). The trim removed 3 bases at V and 3 bases at J, leaving 3 bases unmatched. CDR3 amino acids: CASSMTGAYYGYTF. CDR3 DNA: TGTGCCAGTAGTATGACAGGGGCCTACTATGGCTACACCTTC.

Many counts were recorded for this clonotype. The chain employs TRBV6-1 and TRBJ1-5; possible D gene TRBD1, 5 bases. The CDR3 consists of 15 residues. Germline CDR1 MNHNS, CDR2 SASEGT. The ends were cut back, 3 bases at V and 4 bases at J, with 13 bases in the middle. CDR3 bases: TGTGCCAGCAGTGACGGGGCCAGCCGGAATCAGCCCCAGCATTTT. As protein: CASSDGASRNQPQHF.

This clonotype was detected only a few times. The V and J genes are TRBV4-1 and TRBJ1-6, with TRBD1 matching 7 bases. The CDR3 consists of 18 residues. Germline V lookup: CDR1 MGHRA, CDR2 YSYEKL. The junction had 18 bases not matched to a gene; V was cut back by 3 bases and J by 10 bases. This chain's CDR3 is CASSQRDSTILEGSPLHF. The CDR3 DNA reads as TGCGCCAGCAGCCAGCGGGACAGTACCATATTGGAAGGGTCACCCCTCCACTTT.

This clonotype was recorded many times. The V call is TRBV18, the J call TRBJ2-4; 7 nucleotides align to TRBD2. Trimming removed 3 bases from V and 6 bases from J; junction bases left unmatched: 11. Germline loops: CDR1 KGHSH, CDR2 LQKENI. The CDR3 runs 16 residues. The chain's CDR3 is CASSPGEAGNRNIQYF. For the CDR3, the DNA is TGTGCCAGCTCACCGGGGGAAGCGGGAAACAGAAACATTCAGTACTTC.

V and J are TRBV7-3 and TRBJ2-3, with 8 bases matching TRBD2. CDR3 size: 17 residues. The trim removed 0 bases at V and 1 base at J, leaving 6 bases unmatched. The germline gives CDR1 SGHTA, CDR2 FQGTGA. The CDR3 coding sequence is TGTGCCAGCAGCTTAACGGGGCGGGGGGCGGGCACAGATACGCAGTATTTT. Its protein is CASSLTGRGAGTDTQYF.

The chain carries TRBV9 and TRBJ1-1; possibly TRBD1 for D (6 bases). CDR1 is SGDLS and CDR2 is YYNGEE in the germline V gene. V lost 3 bases to trimming and J lost 4 bases, with 13 bases between them. The CDR3 consists of 14 residues. CDR3: CASSERGAVTEAFF. CDR3 DNA sequence: TGTGCCAGCAGCGAGAGGGGGGCCGTCACTGAAGCTTTCTTT.

This clonotype was picked up a small number of times. The rearrangement joins TRBV7-3 to TRBJ2-3; no clear D gene. CDR3 length equals 15 residues. The germline gives CDR1 SGHTA, CDR2 FQGTGA. With 1 base removed from V and 2 bases from J, the gap between germline ends came to 10 bases. CDR3 sequence: CASSLRGFPTDTQYF. The CDR3 bases are TGTGCCAGCAGCTTAAGAGGATTTCCCACAGATACGCAGTATTTT.

There are a few counts of this clonotype. The chain uses TRBV7-8 and TRBJ1-5; perhaps TRBD1 as D (5 bases). The germline V and J ends were trimmed by 4 bases and 1 base, with 11 bases remaining between them. CDR1 is SGHVS, CDR2 FQNEAQ, per germline. The length of the CDR3 is 15 residues. In nucleotides, the CDR3 is TGTGCCAGCAGCTCAAAGACAGAGAGCAATCAGCCCCAGCATTTT. Encoded protein: CASSSKTESNQPQHF.

This clonotype was seen a handful of times. This chain links TRBV6-1 with TRBJ1-6, with TRBD1 matching over 8 bases. The V and J ends lost 1 base and 7 bases, in that order; junction bases with no gene match: 9. CDR3 length equals 17 residues. Germline V gene sequence: CDR1 MNHNS, CDR2 SASEGT. CDR3 sequence: CASSEGSGQGGNSPLHF. In nucleotides, the CDR3 is TGTGCCAGCAGTGAAGGGTCTGGACAGGGCGGGAATTCACCCCTCCACTTT.

This clonotype occurred a few times. This chain joins TRBV12-3 or TRBV12-4 and TRBJ1-6; 9 bases line up with TRBD1. Germline trimming cut 6 bases from V and 10 bases from J; bases unmatched to any gene: 7. The CDR3 is 14 residues long. This chain's CDR3 is CASSGDRDRSPLHF. The CDR3, as DNA: TGTGCCAGCAGCGGGGACAGGGATCGATCACCCCTCCACTTT.

J is TRBJ2-1 and V is TRBV20-1, with 7 bases fitting TRBD2. Germline values: CDR1 DFQATT, CDR2 SNEGSKA (reference sequence). Germline trimming cut 3 bases from V and 8 bases from J; bases unmatched to any gene: 4. The CDR3 is made up of 12 amino acids. The CDR3 coding sequence is TGCAGTGCTAGCGACCGGGGGGATGAGCAGTTCTTC. This sequence encodes CSASDRGDEQFF.

The chain links TRBV18 to TRBJ2-7, with D perhaps TRBD1 (6 bases). Germline values: CDR1 KGHSH, CDR2 LQKENI. V gave up 3 bases and J gave up 4 bases, with 10 bases separating them. This CDR3 spans 13 amino acids. CDR3 region: CASSPQQGYEQYF. The CDR3, as DNA: TGTGCCAGCTCACCCCAACAGGGTTACGAGCAGTACTTC.

This clonotype was seen only a few times. The chain employs TRBV13 and TRBJ2-1; D is uncertain. V lost 8 bases and J lost 1, with 6 bases in between. The CDR3 runs to 12 residues. The V gene's germline CDR1 is PRHDT and CDR2 FYEKMQ (reference sequence). The CDR3 is CASGPSYNEQFF. Here the CDR3 DNA reads TGTGCCAGCGGCCCGTCCTACAATGAGCAGTTCTTC.

This clonotype has more than one count but fewer than ten. The V gene is TRBV30, the J gene TRBJ2-2; 7 positions match TRBD2. The germline CDR1 and CDR2 sequences are GTSNPN and SVGIG (reference sequence). Trimming at V came to 7 bases and at J to 5 bases, leaving 7 bases not matched to a gene. This CDR3 has 13 amino acids. This chain's CDR3 is CAFKTSRTGELFF. In DNA form, the CDR3 reads TGTGCCTTCAAGACTAGCAGAACCGGGGAGCTGTTTTTT.

This chain connects TRBV30 to TRBJ1-3; 10 bases align to TRBD1. Germline CDR1 is GTSNPN and CDR2 is SVGIG (reference sequence). Unmatched junction bases numbered 4, after V lost 2 bases and J lost 0 bases. This CDR3 spans 16 amino acids. The CDR3 spells CAWSFWTGGSGNTIYF. The CDR3 DNA follows: TGTGCCTGGAGTTTTTGGACAGGGGGCTCTGGAAACACCATATATTTT.

This clonotype turned up a few times. J is TRBJ1-1 and V is TRBV6-1; a possible D gene is TRBD1 (6 bases). V lost 7 bases and J 5 bases, leaving 23 bases between the germline ends. Germline lookup yields CDR1 MNHNS and CDR2 SASEGT. CDR3 size: 16 residues. CDR3 sequence: CASTPAGGRLVTEAFF. Written as DNA, the CDR3 is TGTGCCAGCACCCCCGCGGGGGGGCGACTTGTTACTGAAGCTTTCTTT.

This clonotype has more than one count but fewer than ten. The chain joins TRBV3-1 to TRBJ2-2; D is ambiguous. CDR1 is LGHDT, CDR2 YNNKEL, per germline (reference sequence). The CDR3 is 14 amino acids. V gave up 7 bases and J gave up 0 bases, with 9 bases separating them. CDR3 nucleotides: TGTGCCAGCAAAACACAGACGAACACCGGGGAGCTGTTTTTT. Its translation is CASKTQTNTGELFF.

The V call is TRBV19, the J call TRBJ2-1, with D tentatively TRBD2 (6 bases). Germline CDR1 reads LNHDA; CDR2 reads SQIVND (reference sequence). The V end was cut by 7 bases, the J end by 10 bases, with 14 bases between. CDR3 size: 12 residues. CDR3 sequence reads: CASTWGDGEQFF. The CDR3, as DNA: TGTGCCAGTACCTGGGGGGACGGAGAGCAGTTCTTC.